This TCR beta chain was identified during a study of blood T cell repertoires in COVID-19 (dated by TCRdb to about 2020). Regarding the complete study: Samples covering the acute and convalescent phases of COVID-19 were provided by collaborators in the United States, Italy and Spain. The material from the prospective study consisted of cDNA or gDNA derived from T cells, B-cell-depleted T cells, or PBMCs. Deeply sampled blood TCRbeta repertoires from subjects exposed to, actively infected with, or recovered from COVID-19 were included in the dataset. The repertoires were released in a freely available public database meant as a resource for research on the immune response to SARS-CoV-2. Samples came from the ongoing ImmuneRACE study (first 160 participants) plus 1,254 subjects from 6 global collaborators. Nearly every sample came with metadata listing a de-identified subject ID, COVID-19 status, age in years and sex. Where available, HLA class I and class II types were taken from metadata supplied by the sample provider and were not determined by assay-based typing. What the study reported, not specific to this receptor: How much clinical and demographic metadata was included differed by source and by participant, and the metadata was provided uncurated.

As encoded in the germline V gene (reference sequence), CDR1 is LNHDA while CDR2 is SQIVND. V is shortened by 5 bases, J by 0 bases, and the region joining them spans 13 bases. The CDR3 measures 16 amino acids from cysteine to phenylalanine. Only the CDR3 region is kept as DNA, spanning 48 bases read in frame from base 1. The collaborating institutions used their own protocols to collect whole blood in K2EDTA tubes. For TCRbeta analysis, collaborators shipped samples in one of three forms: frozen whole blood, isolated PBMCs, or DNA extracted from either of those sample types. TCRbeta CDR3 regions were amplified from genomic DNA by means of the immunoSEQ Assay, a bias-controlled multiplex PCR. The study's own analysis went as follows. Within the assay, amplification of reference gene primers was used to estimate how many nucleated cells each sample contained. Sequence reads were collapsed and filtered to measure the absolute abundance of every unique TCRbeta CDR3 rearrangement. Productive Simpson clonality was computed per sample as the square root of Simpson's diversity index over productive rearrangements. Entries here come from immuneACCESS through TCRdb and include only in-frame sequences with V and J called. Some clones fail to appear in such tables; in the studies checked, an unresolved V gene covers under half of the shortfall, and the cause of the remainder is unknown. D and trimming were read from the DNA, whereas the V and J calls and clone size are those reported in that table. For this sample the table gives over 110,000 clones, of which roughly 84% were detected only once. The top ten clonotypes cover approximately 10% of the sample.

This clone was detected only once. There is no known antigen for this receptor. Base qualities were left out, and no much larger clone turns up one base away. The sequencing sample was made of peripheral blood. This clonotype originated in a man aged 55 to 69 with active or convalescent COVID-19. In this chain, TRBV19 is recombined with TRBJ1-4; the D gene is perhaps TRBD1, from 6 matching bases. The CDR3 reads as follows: CASSPQRTATNEKLFF. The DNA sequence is TGTGCCAGTAGTCCGCAGAGGACAGCAACTAATGAAAAACTGTTTTTT.